This TCR beta chain was sequenced for a study of cytomegalovirus exposure and HLA in healthy donors. Whole-study context: From HLA-typed donors, an early data release held tens of millions of unique TCRs.

The primer mix had 60 Vbeta and 13 Jbeta primers. Some clones are missing from TCRdb's copy, which holds only in-frame ones; the method was immunoSEQ multiplex PCR. The sample lists some 150,000 clones, about four fifths occurring once. CDR1 and CDR2 (germline): MDHEN, SYDVKM. V lost 7 bases and J lost 4, with 14 bases in between. This CDR3 comprises 15 residues. This receptor was identified in a woman aged 18-35 years in good health and CMV-seropositive. Input material: PBMCs. The genes are TRBV28 and TRBJ2-6; TRBD1 is a possible D gene (6 bases). Written as DNA, the CDR3 is TGTGCCAGCATTTCGACAGGTGGGGGGGCCAACGTCCTGACTTTC. The encoded protein is CASISTGGGANVLTF. Supplemented by reference TRBV28 and TRBJ2-6, the full variable domain reads DVKVTQSSRYLVKRTGEKVFLECVQDMDHENMFWYRQDPGLGLRLIYFSYDVKMKEKGDIPEGYSVSREKKERFSLILESASTNQTSMYLCASISTGGGANVLTFGAGSRLTVL.